This is a list of T cell receptor beta chains from one sample in a study of regulatory dendritic cells for organ transplantation. These receptors have no identified antigens. The repertoire was sequenced with immunoSEQ multiplex PCR; TCRdb's copy has only in-frame clones and lacks some. The table has some 11,000 clones, just under 80% seen once; the top ten hold under 1.2%. Sequencing was carried out using naive CD8+ T cells from blood cultured with regulatory dendritic cells. The receptor set was obtained from a human donor in good health. CDR3s include the opening cysteine and the closing phenylalanine or tryptophan. D genes are given only for firm matches. Size values are once, few and many counts, or a class for expanded clones, and some rows have none.

TRBV5-1	few	TRBJ1-6	17	.	CASSETVPGSYNSPLHF	TGCGCCAGCAGCGAAACAGTGCCGGGATCCTATAATTCACCCCTCCACTTT
TRBV21-1	.	TRBJ2-2	14	.	CASWDRGRSGELFF	TGTGCCAGCTGGGACAGGGGAAGGTCCGGGGAGCTGTTTTTT
TRBV5-1	few	TRBJ1-2	13	.	CASSFNRDYGYTF	TGCGCCAGCAGCTTCAACAGGGACTATGGCTACACCTTC
TRBV11-2	once	TRBJ1-3	16	TRBD1	CASTPGQGANGNTIYF	TGTGCCAGCACCCCAGGACAGGGGGCAAATGGAAACACCATATATTTT
TRBV19	.	TRBJ2-3	13	.	CASKPPYTDTQYF	TGTGCCAGTAAACCTCCCTACACAGATACGCAGTATTTT
TRBV2	few	TRBJ1-5	15	.	CASRDHRTSNQPQHF	TGTGCCAGCAGGGACCACAGGACAAGCAATCAGCCCCAGCATTTT
TRBV5-4	.	TRBJ2-5	15	.	CASSLRGGAGETQYF	TGTGCCAGCAGCTTGAGGGGGGGCGCAGGGGAGACCCAGTACTTC
TRBV2	.	TRBJ2-3	16	.	CASSVGRGPGGDTQYF	TGTGCCAGCAGTGTCGGGCGGGGGCCAGGAGGAGATACGCAGTATTTT
TRBV2	.	TRBJ1-2	12	.	CASSEGPDGYTF	TGTGCCAGCAGTGAGGGGCCGGATGGCTACACCTTC
TRBV4-3	.	TRBJ1-5	16	.	CASSQEGGYSNQPQHF	TGCGCCAGCAGCCAAGAAGGAGGCTATAGCAATCAGCCCCAGCATTTT
TRBV7-9	.	TRBJ2-7	15	TRBD1	CASSFTGTESYEQYF	TGTGCCAGCAGCTTTACCGGGACAGAGTCCTACGAGCAGTACTTC
TRBV6-1	.	TRBJ2-5	15	.	CASSEQRTVQETQYF	TGTGCCAGCAGTGAACAGAGAACAGTCCAAGAGACCCAGTACTTC
TRBV6-5	.	TRBJ1-4	15	.	CASSQFRDDAEKLFF	TGTGCCAGCAGCCAGTTCAGGGATGACGCTGAAAAACTGTTTTTT
TRBV9	.	TRBJ2-3	15	.	CASSVEGVETDTQYF	TGTGCCAGCAGCGTAGAGGGGGTAGAGACAGATACGCAGTATTTT
TRBV9	.	TRBJ1-6	17	TRBD1	CASSVGQGASYNSPLHF	TGTGCCAGCAGCGTAGGACAGGGGGCTTCCTATAATTCACCCCTCCACTTT
TRBV4-3	.	TRBJ2-2	13	.	CASSQVGAGELFF	TGCGCCAGCAGCCAAGTCGGGGCCGGGGAGCTGTTTTTT
TRBV19	.	TRBJ2-7	13	TRBD1	CASSPGTAYEQYF	TGTGCCAGCTCCCCTGGGACAGCCTACGAGCAGTACTTC